This T cell receptor beta chain was captured in a study of patients and donors after allogeneic stem cell transplantation. Using its own MiXCR run on the RT-PCR reads, TCRdb lists one record per CDR3 protein. The sample has about 90,000 distinct CDR3 sequences, about 44% seen once. CDR3 length: 14 residues. V dropped 1 base and J dropped 3 bases, with 9 bases sitting between them. Germline V gene lookup returns CDR1 LGHNA and CDR2 YSLEER. V is TRBV4-3 and J is TRBJ1-2, with D unresolved. Sequencing used blood, either unsorted or a sorted T cell fraction (not recorded which). The sequence derives from a human donor who was either an allogeneic HSCT recipient or a stem cell or donor lymphocyte infusion donor (not recorded which). It is not recorded whose cells these are; they may come from a transplant donor. CDR3 in amino acids: CASSQGGADYGYTF. CDR3 sequence (DNA): TGCGCCAGCAGCCAAGGGGGAGCAGACTATGGCTACACCTTC.